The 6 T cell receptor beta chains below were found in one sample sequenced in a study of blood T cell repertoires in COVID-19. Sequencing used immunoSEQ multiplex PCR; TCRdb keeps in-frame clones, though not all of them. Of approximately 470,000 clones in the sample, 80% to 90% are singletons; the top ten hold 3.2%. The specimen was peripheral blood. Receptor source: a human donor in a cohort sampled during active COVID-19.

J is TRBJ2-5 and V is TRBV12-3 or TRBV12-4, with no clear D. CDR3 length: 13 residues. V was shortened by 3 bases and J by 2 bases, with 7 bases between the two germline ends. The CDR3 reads CASSFSRQETQYF. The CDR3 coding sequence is TGTGCCAGCAGTTTTAGCCGACAAGAGACCCAGTACTTC.

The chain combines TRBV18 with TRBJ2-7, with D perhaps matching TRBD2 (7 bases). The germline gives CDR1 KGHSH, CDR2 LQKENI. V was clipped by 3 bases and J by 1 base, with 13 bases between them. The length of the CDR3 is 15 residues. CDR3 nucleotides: TGTGCCAGCTCACCTCGGCGGGGGCTATCCTACGAGCAGTACTTC. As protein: CASSPRRGLSYEQYF.

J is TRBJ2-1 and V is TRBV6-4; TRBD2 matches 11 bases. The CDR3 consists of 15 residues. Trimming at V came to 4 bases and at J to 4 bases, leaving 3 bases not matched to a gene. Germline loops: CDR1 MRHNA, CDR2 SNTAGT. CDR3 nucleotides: TGTGCCAGCAGTGCCGGGACTAGCGGTTACAATGAGCAGTTCTTC. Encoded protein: CASSAGTSGYNEQFF.

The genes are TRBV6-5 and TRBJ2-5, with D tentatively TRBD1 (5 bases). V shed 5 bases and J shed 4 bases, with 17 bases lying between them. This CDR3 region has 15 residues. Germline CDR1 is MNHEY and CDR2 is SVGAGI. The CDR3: CASSPDRGIGETQYF. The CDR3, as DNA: TGTGCCAGCAGTCCTGACAGAGGAATCGGAGAGACCCAGTACTTC.

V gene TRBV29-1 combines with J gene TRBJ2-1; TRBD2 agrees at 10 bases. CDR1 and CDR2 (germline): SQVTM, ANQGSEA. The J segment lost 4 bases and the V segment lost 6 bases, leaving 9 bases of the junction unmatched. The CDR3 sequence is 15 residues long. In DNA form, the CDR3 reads TGCAGCGTGAACGGACTAGCGGAATCTTACAATGAGCAGTTCTTC. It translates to CSVNGLAESYNEQFF.

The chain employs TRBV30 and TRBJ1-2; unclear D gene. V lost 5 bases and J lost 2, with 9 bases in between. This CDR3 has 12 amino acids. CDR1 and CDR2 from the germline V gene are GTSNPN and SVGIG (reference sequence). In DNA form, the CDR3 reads TGTGCCTGGGGGGAGGGCAACTATGGCTACACCTTC. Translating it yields CAWGEGNYGYTF.